The 27 T cell receptor beta chains in this list originate from one sample, sequenced in a study of blood T cell repertoires in COVID-19 (dated by TCRdb to between 2020 and 2021). The method was the immunoSEQ multiplex PCR assay. What TCRdb holds here is the immuneACCESS table cut down to in-frame rearrangements. Part of the clones is not present; checked against another copy, under half of the missing clones reflect an unresolved V gene, and the others are unexplained. Present in this sample are about 210,000 clones, about 87% of which were seen just once. The ten largest clones add up to 10% of the sample. Specimen: PBMCs or T cells enriched from blood (not recorded which). The origin of the receptors is a man between 18 and 35 years old with acute COVID-19.

This chain uses TRBV7-2 with TRBJ1-1; tentatively, D is TRBD1 (5 bases). The CDR3 length is 14 residues. Trimming took off 5 bases at V and 1 base at J, with 11 bases between the two ends. Germline V lookup: CDR1 SGHTA, CDR2 FQGNSA. CDR3 sequence: CASSNVDRNTEAFF. In DNA, the CDR3 is TGTGCCAGCAGCAACGTCGACAGGAACACTGAAGCTTTCTTT.

About this clone: At the DNA level, this CDR3 is encoded by other sequences in the same sample as well. The V and J genes are TRBV4-1 and TRBJ1-1, with D hard to call. Germline CDR1 MGHRA, CDR2 YSYEKL. Trimming cost V 0 bases and J 1 base, with 6 bases left between them. The CDR3 is 14 amino acids. The CDR3 is CASSQDAGNTEAFF. In DNA, the CDR3 is TGCGCCAGCAGCCAAGATGCCGGGAACACTGAAGCTTTCTTT.

The rearrangement joins TRBV28 to TRBJ2-3, with D uncertain. CDR3 length: 13 residues. CDR1 is MDHEN and CDR2 is SYDVKM in the germline V gene. Trimming removed 2 bases from V and 0 bases from J, with 3 bases in between. DNA of the CDR3: TGTGCCAGCAGTTTACAAAGCACAGATACGCAGTATTTT. Protein product: CASSLQSTDTQYF.

The V call is TRBV11-3, the J call TRBJ1-4; D not certain. Germline lookup yields CDR1 SGHNT and CDR2 YENEEA. Trimming cost V 1 base and J 8 bases, with 14 bases left between them. This CDR3 is 15 amino acids long. In nucleotides, the CDR3 is TGTGCCAGCAGCTTAGGTAGAGTGGAGAAGGAAAAACTGTTTTTT. Residues: CASSLGRVEKEKLFF.

This chain uses TRBV2 with TRBJ1-2, with D maybe TRBD1 (6 bases). This CDR3 is 12 amino acids long. V was cut by 5 bases and J by 7 bases, with 11 bases left in between. CDR1 and CDR2 from the germline V gene are SNHLY and FYNNEI. This CDR3 reads CASSIRGSGYTF. The DNA for the CDR3 is TGTGCCAGCAGTATCAGGGGCTCTGGCTACACCTTC.

V gene TRBV4-2 combines with J gene TRBJ2-7; 8 bases are shared with TRBD1. In germline, CDR1 is LGHNA, CDR2 YNFKEQ. V was pared by 2 bases and J by 6 bases, with 3 bases of the junction left unmatched. This CDR3 contains 13 residues. DNA for the CDR3: TGTGCCAGCAGCCAACCGACAGGGGTCGAGCAGTACTTC. It translates to CASSQPTGVEQYF.

The chain couples TRBV10-3 to TRBJ2-3, with 7 bases that match TRBD1. V was pared by 4 bases and J by 4 bases, with 5 bases of the junction left unmatched. The CDR3 has 14 amino acids. Germline CDR1 and CDR2: ENHRY and SYGVKD. CDR3 sequence (DNA): TGTGCCATCAGTGGAGACAGGGACCCAGATACGCAGTATTTT. It specifies CAISGDRDPDTQYF.

The CDR3 reads CASSLSQGSSYEQYF. DNA for the CDR3: TGTGCCAGCAGCTTATCGCAGGGGAGCTCCTACGAGCAGTACTTC. This sequence joins TRBV7-8 and TRBJ2-7; D perhaps matches TRBD1 (6 bases). Looked up from germline, CDR1 is SGHVS and CDR2 is FQNEAQ. V was cut by 2 bases and J by 0 bases, with 11 bases left in between. The CDR3 length is 15 residues. Looking up the rest from reference TRBV7-8 and TRBJ2-7 gives the full variable domain: GAGVSQSPRYKVAKRGQDVALRCDPISGHVSLFWYQQALGQGPEFLTYFQNEAQLDKSGLPSDRFFAERPEGSVSTLKIQRTQQEDSAVYLCASSLSQGSSYEQYFGPGTRLTVT.

This chain uses TRBV15 with TRBJ1-2, with 8 bases fitting TRBD1. The junction had 18 bases not matched to a gene; V was cut back by 0 bases and J by 6 bases. This CDR3 spans 19 amino acids. Germline V gene sequence: CDR1 LNHNV, CDR2 YYDKDF (reference sequence). The DNA for the CDR3 is TGTGCCACCAGCAGAGATACAGGGGGTTACCCCATCCGGAGTAATGGCTACACCTTC. Translating it yields CATSRDTGGYPIRSNGYTF. The complete variable domain, with remaining parts taken from reference TRBV15 and TRBJ1-2, reads DAMVIQNPRYQVTQFGKPVTLSCSQTLNHNVMYWYQQKSSQAPKLLFHYYDKDFNNEADTPDNFQSRRPNTSFCFLDIRSPGLGDTAMYLCATSRDTGGYPIRSNGYTFGSGTRLTVV.

This clone came up a few times. The gene calls are TRBV2 and TRBJ1-1; 7 bases are a match to TRBD1. This CDR3 region has 15 residues. J gave up 4 bases and V 0 bases, and 5 bases lay outside the gene matches. The germline CDR1 and CDR2 sequences are SNHLY and FYNNEI. CDR3 nucleotides: TGTGCCAGCAGTGAAGCGCGGACAGGCTTCACTGAAGCTTTCTTT. The encoded protein is CASSEARTGFTEAFF.

The V call is TRBV16, the J call TRBJ1-1; 8 bases are a match to TRBD1. V was pared by 4 bases and J by 6 bases, with 7 bases of the junction left unmatched. Germline values: CDR1 KGHSY, CDR2 FQNENV. The CDR3 runs to 14 residues. As DNA, the CDR3 is TGTGCCAGCAGCCGTGGACAGGGTGATCCTGAAGCTTTCTTT. This codes for CASSRGQGDPEAFF.

In its sample, this clone was seen many times. The gene calls are TRBV28 and TRBJ1-1; D call uncertain. In germline, CDR1 is MDHEN, CDR2 SYDVKM. CDR3 length equals 14 residues. With 7 bases removed from V and 5 bases from J, the gap between germline ends came to 17 bases. CDR3: CASIQRGARTEAFF. The CDR3 DNA reads as TGTGCCAGCATACAACGCGGCGCGAGGACTGAAGCTTTCTTT.

This chain connects TRBV19 to TRBJ1-3; 9 positions agree with TRBD1. J was trimmed by 4 bases and V by 9 bases; bases with no gene match: 13. The CDR3 sequence is 16 residues long. The germline V gene has CDR1 LNHDA and CDR2 SQIVND (reference sequence). CDR3 DNA: TGTGCCAGCTCCCGGGACAGGGAAGGTTCGGGAAACACCATATATTTT. It translates to CASSRDREGSGNTIYF.

The chain uses TRBV6-4 and TRBJ2-1; TRBD1 matches at 9 bases. This CDR3 has 15 amino acids. Germline-derived CDR1 and CDR2 are MRHNA and SNTAGT. Trimming removed 9 bases from V and 1 base from J; junction bases left unmatched: 7. CDR3 in amino acids: CASSPGTGSYNEQFF. CDR3 nucleotide sequence: TGTGCCAGTTCACCCGGGACAGGGTCCTACAATGAGCAGTTCTTC.

V gene TRBV25-1 combines with J gene TRBJ2-7; D unresolved. CDR3 length equals 14 residues. CDR1 and CDR2 (germline): MGHDK, SYGVNS. Trimming pared 3 bases from V and 5 bases from J, leaving 14 bases between. The CDR3, as DNA: TGTGCCAGCAGTGATAAGTCTACCCGTCACGAGCAGTACTTC. Encoded protein: CASSDKSTRHEQYF.

The chain is built from TRBV28 and TRBJ2-1; TRBD2 matches at 8 bases. With V trimmed by 5 bases and J by 8 bases, 5 bases remained unmatched. CDR1 MDHEN and CDR2 SYDVKM come from the germline V gene. The CDR3 length is 13 residues. The CDR3 loop is CASSPPAGDEQFF. In DNA form, the CDR3 reads TGTGCCAGCAGTCCCCCAGCGGGAGATGAGCAGTTCTTC.

The rearrangement uses TRBV28 and TRBJ2-2, with a weak D call TRBD2 (6 bases). From germline, CDR1 is MDHEN and CDR2 SYDVKM. The CDR3 has 16 residues. V was clipped by 7 bases and J by 1 base, with 16 bases between them. The CDR3 here is CASNAGGGVNTGELFF. The CDR3 DNA reads TGTGCCAGCAACGCCGGGGGAGGAGTGAACACCGGGGAGCTGTTTTTT.

Only one count was recorded for this clone. The chain carries TRBV19 and TRBJ1-5; TRBD1 might be the D (6 bases). The V gene lost 6 bases and the J gene lost 6 bases, with 21 bases spanning the gap. Germline V lookup: CDR1 LNHDA, CDR2 SQIVND (reference sequence). The CDR3 sequence is 16 residues long. CDR3 region: CASSPKDRGSGQPQHF. CDR3 bases: TGTGCCAGTAGCCCTAAGGACAGAGGGAGCGGTCAGCCCCAGCATTTT.

In its sample, this clone was seen once. The V call is TRBV5-1, the J call TRBJ2-2; D not certain. The V gene's germline CDR1 is SGHRS and CDR2 YFSETQ. The V gene lost 3 bases and the J gene lost 4 bases, with 13 bases spanning the gap. The CDR3 has 15 amino acids. Written as DNA, the CDR3 is TGCGCCAGCAGCTCTGGTGGGCTGATCACCGGGGAGCTGTTTTTT. Translating it yields CASSSGGLITGELFF.

V and J are TRBV11-3 and TRBJ2-7; TRBD2 matches at 8 bases. Germline trimming cut 8 bases from V and 3 bases from J; bases unmatched to any gene: 6. This CDR3 region has 13 residues. Germline V gene lookup returns CDR1 SGHNT and CDR2 YENEEA. The CDR3 is CASSGREGYEQYF. Written as DNA, the CDR3 is TGTGCCAGCTCGGGACGGGAGGGCTACGAGCAGTACTTC.

This chain links TRBV5-5 with TRBJ1-5; TRBD1 might be the D (5 bases). CDR1 is SGHKS and CDR2 is YYEKEE in the germline V gene (reference sequence). The CDR3 is made up of 18 amino acids. The V end was cut by 0 bases, the J end by 2 bases, with 18 bases between. The CDR3 loop is CASSLGGHLSSGNQPQHF. The CDR3 nucleotides are TGTGCCAGCAGCTTGGGAGGACACCTCTCGTCCGGCAATCAGCCCCAGCATTTT.

This sequence joins TRBV7-8 and TRBJ1-2, with 8 bases matching TRBD1. Per the germline V gene, CDR1 is SGHVS and CDR2 is FQNEAQ. The CDR3 sequence is 15 residues long. Losses at the gene ends were 2 bases for V and 6 bases for J; bases not matched to a gene: 8. For the CDR3, the DNA is TGTGCCAGCAGCTTACGAAGGGACAGGTACCATGGCTACACCTTC. The encoded protein is CASSLRRDRYHGYTF.

This clone was observed a single time. The chain employs TRBV30 and TRBJ2-1; 9 bases line up with TRBD1. The CDR3 consists of 14 residues. Germline values: CDR1 GTSNPN, CDR2 SVGIG (reference sequence). The trim removed 5 bases at V and 5 bases at J, leaving 7 bases unmatched. CDR3 residues: CAWEGQGLDNEQFF. CDR3 sequence (DNA): TGTGCCTGGGAAGGACAGGGGTTAGACAATGAGCAGTTCTTC.

J is TRBJ1-1 and V is TRBV7-2, with no clear D. The CDR3 contains 14 residues. The germline CDR1 and CDR2 sequences are SGHTA and FQGNSA. V lost 1 base and J lost 0, with 6 bases in between. CDR3 sequence (DNA): TGTGCCAGCAGCTTAGGTGGCCTGAACACTGAAGCTTTCTTT. It is translated as CASSLGGLNTEAFF. The variable domain in full, with the rest retrieved from reference TRBV7-2 and TRBJ1-1, is GAGVSQSPSNKVTEKGKDVELRCDPISGHTALYWYRQSLGQGLEFLIYFQGNSAPDKSGLPSDRFSAERTGGSVSTLTIQRTQQEDSAVYLCASSLGGLNTEAFFGQGTRLTVV.

The chain uses TRBV9 and TRBJ2-7, with D maybe TRBD1 (5 bases). Germline CDR1 reads SGDLS; CDR2 reads YYNGEE. The CDR3 has 16 residues. V lost 3 bases, J lost 0 bases, and 16 bases lay in between. Written as DNA, the CDR3 is TGTGCCAGCAGCGAAACGCCAGGGCCGGGCTCCTACGAGCAGTACTTC. It translates to CASSETPGPGSYEQYF.

The chain recombines TRBV14 with TRBJ2-7; 8 nucleotides align to TRBD2. Germline-derived CDR1 and CDR2 are SGHDN and FVKESK. This CDR3 is built from 16 residues. The V gene end was trimmed by 5 bases and the J gene end by 0 bases; junction bases not matched to a gene: 9. The CDR3 spells CASSTLIAGSSYEQYF. CDR3 coding DNA: TGTGCCAGCAGCACCCTAATAGCGGGGAGCTCCTACGAGCAGTACTTC. The full variable domain, with the rest looked up from reference TRBV14 and TRBJ2-7, is EAGVTQFPSHSVIEKGQTVTLRCDPISGHDNLYWYRRVMGKEIKFLLHFVKESKQDESGMPNNRFLAERTGGTYSTLKVQPAELEDSGVYFCASSTLIAGSSYEQYFGPGTRLTVT.

This sequence joins TRBV7-3 and TRBJ2-2; 7 bases are a match to TRBD1. This CDR3 is built from 13 residues. With 5 bases clipped from V and 6 bases from J, the junction kept 3 bases outside the gene matches. Germline V gene data show CDR1 as SGHTA and CDR2 as FQGTGA. The CDR3 DNA follows: TGTGCCAGCAGCGTGACAGGGTCCGGGGAGCTGTTTTTT. Encoded protein: CASSVTGSGELFF.